The clone carrying this T cell receptor (beta chain) has more than one count but fewer than ten. Libraries were prepared by immunoSEQ multiplex PCR; TCRdb keeps only in-frame clonotypes and omits some of them. The profile shows roughly 80,000 clones, about nine tenths of them singletons. The data are from a study of OX40 agonist ivuxolimab in advanced cancers. Germline V CDR1 and CDR2: LNHNV, YYDKDF (reference sequence). The CDR3 loop spans 15 amino acids. Unmatched junction bases numbered 7, after V lost 5 bases and J lost 1 base. The sample consisted of CD4+ or CD8+ T cells sorted from blood, taken in a trial of the OX40 agonist ivuxolimab. The receptor comes from an adult with an advanced solid tumor such as melanoma, head and neck, liver or kidney cancer. This chain joins TRBV15 and TRBJ1-1, with TRBD1 matching 7 bases. The CDR3 reads CATSPSRTGNTEAFF. The CDR3 coding sequence is TGTGCCACCAGCCCATCCCGGACAGGGAACACTGAAGCTTTCTTT.